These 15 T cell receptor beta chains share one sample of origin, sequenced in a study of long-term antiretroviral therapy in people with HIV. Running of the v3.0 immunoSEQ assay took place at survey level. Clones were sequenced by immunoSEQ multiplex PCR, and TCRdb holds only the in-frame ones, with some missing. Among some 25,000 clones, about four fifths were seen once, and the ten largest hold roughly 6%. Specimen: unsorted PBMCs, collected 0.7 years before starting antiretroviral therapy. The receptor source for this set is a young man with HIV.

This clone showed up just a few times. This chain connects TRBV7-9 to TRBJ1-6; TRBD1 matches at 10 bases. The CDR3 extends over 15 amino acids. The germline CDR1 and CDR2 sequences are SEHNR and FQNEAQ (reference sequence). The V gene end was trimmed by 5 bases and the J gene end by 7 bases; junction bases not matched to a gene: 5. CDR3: CASSHWGQGNSPLHF. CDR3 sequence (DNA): TGTGCCAGCAGCCATTGGGGACAGGGGAATTCACCCCTCCACTTT.

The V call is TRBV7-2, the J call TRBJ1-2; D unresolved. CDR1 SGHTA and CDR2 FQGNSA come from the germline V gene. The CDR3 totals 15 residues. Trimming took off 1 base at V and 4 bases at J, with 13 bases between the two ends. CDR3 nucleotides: TGTGCCAGCAGCTTAGTAGAGGGTCTGGGCTATGGCTACACCTTC. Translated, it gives CASSLVEGLGYGYTF.

The CDR3 here is CSVRQGYGTEAFF. CDR3 in DNA: TGCAGCGTTCGTCAGGGGTATGGCACTGAAGCTTTCTTT. The J gene is TRBJ1-1, the V gene TRBV29-1, with D possibly TRBD1 on 6 matching bases. V gave up 5 bases and J gave up 4 bases, with 14 bases separating them. The length of the CDR3 is 13 residues. The germline CDR1 and CDR2 sequences are SQVTM and ANQGSEA.

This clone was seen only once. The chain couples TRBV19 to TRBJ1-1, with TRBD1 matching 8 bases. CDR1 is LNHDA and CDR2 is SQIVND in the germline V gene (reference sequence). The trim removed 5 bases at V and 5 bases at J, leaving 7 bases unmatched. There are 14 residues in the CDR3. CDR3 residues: CASSLGQGWTEAFF. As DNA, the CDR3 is TGTGCCAGTAGTCTTGGACAGGGATGGACTGAAGCTTTCTTT.

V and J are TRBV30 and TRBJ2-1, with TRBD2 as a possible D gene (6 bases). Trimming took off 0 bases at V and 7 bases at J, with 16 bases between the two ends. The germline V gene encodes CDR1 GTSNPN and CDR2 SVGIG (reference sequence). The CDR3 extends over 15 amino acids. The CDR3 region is CAWSVPWGLRNEQFF. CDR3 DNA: TGTGCCTGGAGTGTACCCTGGGGACTTCGGAATGAGCAGTTCTTC.

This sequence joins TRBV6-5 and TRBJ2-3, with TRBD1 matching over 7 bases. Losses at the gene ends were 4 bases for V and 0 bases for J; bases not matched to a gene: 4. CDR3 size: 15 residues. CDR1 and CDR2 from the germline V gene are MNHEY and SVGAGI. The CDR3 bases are TGTGCCAGCAGTTCCCCGGGACAGAGCACAGATACGCAGTATTTT. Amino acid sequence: CASSSPGQSTDTQYF.

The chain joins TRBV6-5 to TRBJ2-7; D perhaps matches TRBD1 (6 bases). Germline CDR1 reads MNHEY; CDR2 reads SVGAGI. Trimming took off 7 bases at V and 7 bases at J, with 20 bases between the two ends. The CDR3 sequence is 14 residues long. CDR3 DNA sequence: TGTGCCAGCAAGAGGAACAGGGCAGTGGGAGAGCAGTACTTC. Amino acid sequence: CASKRNRAVGEQYF.

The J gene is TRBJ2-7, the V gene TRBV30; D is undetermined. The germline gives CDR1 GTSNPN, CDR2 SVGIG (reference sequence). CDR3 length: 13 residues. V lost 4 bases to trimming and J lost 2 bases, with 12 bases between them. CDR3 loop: CAWTSRGAYEQYF. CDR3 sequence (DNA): TGTGCCTGGACCTCCCGAGGAGCCTACGAGCAGTACTTC. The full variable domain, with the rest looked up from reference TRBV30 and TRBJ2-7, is SQTIHQWPATLVQPVGSPLSLECTVEGTSNPNLYWYRQAAGRGLQLLFYSVGIGQISSEVPQNLSASRPQDRQFILSSKKLLLSDSGFYLCAWTSRGAYEQYFGPGTRLTVT.

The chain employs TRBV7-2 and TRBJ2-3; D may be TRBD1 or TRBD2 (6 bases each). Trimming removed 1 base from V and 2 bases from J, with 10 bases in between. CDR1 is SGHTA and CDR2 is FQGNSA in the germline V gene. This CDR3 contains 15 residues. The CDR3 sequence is CASSLEGGATDTQYF. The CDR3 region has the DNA TGTGCCAGCAGCTTAGAGGGGGGTGCCACAGATACGCAGTATTTT.

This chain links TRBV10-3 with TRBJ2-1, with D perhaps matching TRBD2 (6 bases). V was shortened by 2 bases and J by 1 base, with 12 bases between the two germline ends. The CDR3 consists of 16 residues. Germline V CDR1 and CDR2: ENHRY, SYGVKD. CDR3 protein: CAISESMAGSYNEQFF. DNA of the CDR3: TGTGCCATCAGTGAGAGTATGGCGGGATCCTACAATGAGCAGTTCTTC.

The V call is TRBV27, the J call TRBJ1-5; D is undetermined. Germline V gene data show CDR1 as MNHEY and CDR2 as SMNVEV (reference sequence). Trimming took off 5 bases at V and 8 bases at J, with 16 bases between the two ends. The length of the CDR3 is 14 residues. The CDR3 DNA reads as TGTGCCAGCAGTGATCTGACAAAAGAGGAGCCCCAGCATTTT. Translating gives CASSDLTKEEPQHF.

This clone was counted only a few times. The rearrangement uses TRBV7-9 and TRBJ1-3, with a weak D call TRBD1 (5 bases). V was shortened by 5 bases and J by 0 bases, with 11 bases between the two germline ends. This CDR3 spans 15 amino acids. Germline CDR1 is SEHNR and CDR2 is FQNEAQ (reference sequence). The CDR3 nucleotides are TGTGCCAGCAGCGACGGGACGGGCTCTGGAAACACCATATATTTT. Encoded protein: CASSDGTGSGNTIYF. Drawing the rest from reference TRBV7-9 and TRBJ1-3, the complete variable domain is DTGVSQNPRHKITKRGQNVTFRCDPISEHNRLYWYRQTLGQGPEFLTYFQNEAQLEKSRLLSDRFSAERPKGSFSTLEIQRTEQGDSAMYLCASSDGTGSGNTIYFGEGSWLTVV.

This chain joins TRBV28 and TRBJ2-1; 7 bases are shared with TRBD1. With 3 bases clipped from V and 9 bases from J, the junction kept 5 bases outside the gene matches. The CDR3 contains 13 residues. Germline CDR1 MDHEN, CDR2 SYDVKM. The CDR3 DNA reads TGTGCCAGCAGTTTTAGACAGGGTGGTGAGCAGTTCTTC. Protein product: CASSFRQGGEQFF.

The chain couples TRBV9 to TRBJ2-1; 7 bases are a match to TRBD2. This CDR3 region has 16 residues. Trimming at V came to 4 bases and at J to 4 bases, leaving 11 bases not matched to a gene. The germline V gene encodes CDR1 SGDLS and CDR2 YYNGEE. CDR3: CASSTTAGEGYNEQFF. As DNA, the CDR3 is TGTGCCAGCAGCACGACGGCGGGAGAAGGATACAATGAGCAGTTCTTC.

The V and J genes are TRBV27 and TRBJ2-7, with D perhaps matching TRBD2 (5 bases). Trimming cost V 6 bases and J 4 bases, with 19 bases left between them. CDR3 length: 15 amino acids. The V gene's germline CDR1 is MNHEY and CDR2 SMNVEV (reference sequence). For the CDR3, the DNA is TGTGCCAGCAGCTCAGGCCTGCTCGACTATTACGAGCAGTACTTC. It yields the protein CASSSGLLDYYEQYF.